This is a list of T cell receptor beta chains from one sample in a study of identical twins. TCRdb reprocessed the 5' RACE reads via MiXCR and lists one record per CDR3 protein. The sample includes over 600,000 distinct CDR3 sequences, roughly 20% of them seen just once. This sample also belongs to another study, concerning T cells expressing NK-cell markers.

The sample comprised PBMCs. These receptor sequences come from a woman aged 18-29 years in good health. Each CDR3 is given with its conserved first and last residue. The D gene is left open where the match is weak. Size tells how often a clone was seen (once, few, many) or the class of an expanded clone, and some rows leave it out.

clone_size	d_call	v_call	j_call	cdr3_aa	cdr3_nt
many	TRBD2	TRBV7-9	TRBJ2-7	CASSKLAEQYF	TGTGCCAGCAGCAAACTAGCGGAGCAGTACTTC
few	-	TRBV18	TRBJ1-1	CASSPAANTEAFF	TGTGCCAGCTCACCAGCGGCGAACACTGAAGCTTTCTTT
few	-	TRBV6-5	TRBJ2-7	CASSYHGPVREQYF	TGTGCCAGCAGTTATCACGGCCCAGTCCGCGAGCAGTACTTC
few	-	TRBV7-2	TRBJ2-1	CASSLGGTLNEQFF	TGTGCCAGCAGCTTAGGTGGGACCCTCAATGAGCAGTTCTTC
-	-	TRBV3-1	TRBJ1-4	CASSPNGEKLFF	TGTGCCAGCAGCCCGAACGGGGAAAAACTGTTTTTT
many	-	TRBV20-1	TRBJ2-7	CSATLLGGEQYF	TGCAGTGCTACCCTCTTGGGGGGCGAGCAGTACTTC
-	-	TRBV20-1	TRBJ2-1	CSAGGRGYNNEQFF	TGCAGTGCTGGCGGGCGGGGTTATAACAATGAGCAGTTCTTC
few	TRBD1	TRBV20-1	TRBJ2-2	CSARDPTGVGELFF	TGCAGTGCTAGAGACCCGACAGGGGTCGGGGAGCTGTTTTTT
many	-	TRBV10-2	TRBJ2-1	CASSDRVASFF	TGCGCCAGCAGTGACAGGGTAGCGTCGTTCTTC
-	-	TRBV5-6	TRBJ2-3	CASSPGRTRVSKDTDTQYF	TGTGCCAGCAGCCCCGGTAGAACGCGAGTGAGCAAGGACACAGATACGCAGTATTTT
-	-	TRBV29-1	TRBJ2-7	CSAAGLEGREQYF	TGCAGCGCGGCAGGACTGGAGGGGAGGGAGCAGTACTTC
-	-	TRBV12-3/TRBV12-4	TRBJ2-1	CASSLGRDGVFNEQFF	TGTGCCAGCAGTTTAGGTCGGGACGGGGTGTTCAATGAGCAGTTCTTC
few	-	TRBV15	TRBJ1-2	CATSAFGTAAGGGYTF	TGTGCCACCAGCGCCTTCGGCACGGCGGCAGGCGGTGGCTACACCTTC
-	-	TRBV2	TRBJ1-2	CASTGGGYTF	TGTGCCAGCACTGGCGGGGGCTACACCTTC
few	-	TRBV9	TRBJ2-5	CASSVPRAGKGSTETQYF	TGTGCCAGCAGCGTACCCCGTGCCGGTAAGGGTAGTACGGAGACCCAGTACTTC
-	TRBD2	TRBV20-1	TRBJ2-5	CSAPGGRETQYF	TGCAGTGCTCCGGGGGGGCGGGAGACCCAGTACTTC
-	-	TRBV6-1	TRBJ2-7	CASIGAGGRNEQYF	TGTGCCAGCATCGGAGCAGGGGGGAGAAACGAGCAGTACTTC
many	-	TRBV10-3	TRBJ1-3	CATGTLGNTIYF	TGTGCCACCGGGACACTTGGAAACACCATATATTTT
few	-	TRBV7-2	TRBJ1-1	CASSLLITEAFF	TGTGCCAGCAGCTTATTAATCACTGAAGCTTTCTTT
few	-	TRBV20-1	TRBJ2-5	CSASMAPGQETQYF	TGCAGTGCTAGTATGGCCCCGGGGCAAGAGACCCAGTACTTC
many	-	TRBV7-2	TRBJ2-2	CASSLVTGSGELFF	TGTGCCAGCAGCTTAGTAACAGGATCGGGGGAGCTGTTTTTT
-	TRBD1	TRBV24-1	TRBJ2-1	CATSLGTGGLMNEQFF	TGTGCCACCAGTCTTGGGACAGGGGGATTGATGAATGAGCAGTTCTTC
once	TRBD1	TRBV7-9	TRBJ2-6	CASSSIQGAGANVLTF	TGTGCCAGCAGCTCTATCCAGGGGGCCGGGGCCAACGTCCTGACTTTC
many	-	TRBV20-1	TRBJ2-7	CSARGRTYEQYF	TGCAGTGCTCGAGGACGAACCTACGAGCAGTACTTC
-	-	TRBV6-5	TRBJ1-1	CASNLRQGEVTEAFF	TGTGCCAGCAATTTAAGGCAGGGAGAGGTCACTGAAGCTTTCTTT
-	-	TRBV5-1	TRBJ1-1	CASSLEATNTEAFF	TGCGCCAGCAGCTTGGAGGCCACAAACACTGAAGCTTTCTTT
many	TRBD2	TRBV4-3	TRBJ2-1	CASSPSGRAVEQFF	TGCGCCAGCAGCCCTAGCGGGAGGGCCGTTGAGCAGTTCTTC
-	TRBD2	TRBV20-1	TRBJ2-4	CSARAAGENIQYF	TGCAGTGCTAGAGCCGCGGGGGAAAACATTCAGTACTTC
-	-	TRBV7-8	TRBJ2-6	CASSTPTSFASGANVLTF	TGTGCCAGCAGCACCCCGACATCCTTTGCCTCTGGGGCCAACGTCCTGACTTTC
-	-	TRBV6-5	TRBJ1-1	CASSYSTDAEAFF	TGTGCCAGCAGTTACTCGACAGACGCTGAAGCTTTCTTT
many	TRBD1	TRBV28	TRBJ2-3	CASSLAGQGEGGTQYF	TGTGCCAGCAGTTTAGCGGGACAGGGGGAAGGTGGTACGCAGTATTTT
-	TRBD2	TRBV10-3	TRBJ2-3	CAIGGGLAVTDTQYF	TGTGCCATCGGCGGGGGACTAGCGGTAACAGATACGCAGTATTTT
-	-	TRBV7-2	TRBJ2-7	CASRFKGAYYEQYF	TGTGCCAGCAGGTTTAAAGGGGCTTACTACGAGCAGTACTTC
-	TRBD2	TRBV20-1	TRBJ2-1	CSAPGLAGGPGNEQFF	TGCAGTGCTCCAGGACTAGCGGGAGGGCCGGGGAATGAGCAGTTCTTC
many	-	TRBV12-3/TRBV12-4	TRBJ2-1	CASSLGYEQFF	TGTGCCAGCAGCTTAGGGTATGAGCAGTTCTTC
many	-	TRBV5-1	TRBJ2-7	CASSFRRTEDSYEQYF	TGCGCCAGCAGCTTTAGGCGGACAGAAGACTCCTACGAGCAGTACTTC
many	TRBD1	TRBV27	TRBJ1-2	CASSQPGTGDYGYTF	TGTGCCAGCAGTCAACCCGGGACAGGTGACTATGGCTACACCTTC
many	-	TRBV20-1	TRBJ1-1	CSARHGDTEAFF	TGCAGTGCTAGGCACGGGGACACTGAAGCTTTCTTT
few	TRBD2	TRBV7-9	TRBJ2-5	CAIVETAGGETQYF	TGTGCCATCGTAGAAACGGCGGGAGGTGAGACCCAGTACTTC
-	-	TRBV5-5	TRBJ1-1	CASSLLPTGNTEAFF	TGTGCCAGCAGCTTACTTCCCACAGGGAACACTGAAGCTTTCTTT
many	-	TRBV5-1	TRBJ2-7	CASSYDSYEQYF	TGCGCCAGCAGCTACGACTCCTACGAGCAGTACTTC
-	-	TRBV24-1	TRBJ2-1	CATSDLTHPRRYNEQFF	TGTGCCACCAGTGATCTCACACACCCGCGGCGGTACAATGAGCAGTTCTTC
-	TRBD1	TRBV29-1	TRBJ2-3	CSVTGTDTQYF	TGCAGCGTGACAGGGACAGATACGCAGTATTTT
-	-	TRBV5-1	TRBJ2-5	CASSLWSRETQYF	TGCGCCAGCAGCTTATGGAGTCGGGAGACCCAGTACTTC
few	-	TRBV7-7	TRBJ2-1	CAGVSGNEQFF	TGTGCCGGGGTTTCGGGCAATGAGCAGTTCTTC
-	-	TRBV5-1	TRBJ2-7	CASRDDRGGEQYF	TGCGCCAGCCGGGACGACCGAGGGGGGGAGCAGTACTTC
-	TRBD1	TRBV29-1	TRBJ2-1	CSVDNRGPVYEQFF	TGCAGCGTTGATAACAGGGGGCCGGTGTATGAGCAGTTCTTC
few	-	TRBV5-1	TRBJ2-2	CASSLASQTGRRGGELFF	TGCGCCAGCAGCCTTGCCTCCCAAACCGGCAGGAGGGGCGGGGAGCTGTTTTTT
-	TRBD1	TRBV6-1	TRBJ2-1	CASSARTGPHEQFF	TGTGCCAGCAGTGCCCGGACAGGGCCGCATGAGCAGTTCTTC
few	-	TRBV6-1	TRBJ1-1	CASRSVMRRENTEAFF	TGTGCCAGCAGATCGGTTATGAGGAGGGAGAACACTGAAGCTTTCTTT
few	TRBD2	TRBV12-3/TRBV12-4	TRBJ2-1	CASSKRERSFF	TGTGCCAGCAGTAAGCGGGAGAGGTCGTTCTTC